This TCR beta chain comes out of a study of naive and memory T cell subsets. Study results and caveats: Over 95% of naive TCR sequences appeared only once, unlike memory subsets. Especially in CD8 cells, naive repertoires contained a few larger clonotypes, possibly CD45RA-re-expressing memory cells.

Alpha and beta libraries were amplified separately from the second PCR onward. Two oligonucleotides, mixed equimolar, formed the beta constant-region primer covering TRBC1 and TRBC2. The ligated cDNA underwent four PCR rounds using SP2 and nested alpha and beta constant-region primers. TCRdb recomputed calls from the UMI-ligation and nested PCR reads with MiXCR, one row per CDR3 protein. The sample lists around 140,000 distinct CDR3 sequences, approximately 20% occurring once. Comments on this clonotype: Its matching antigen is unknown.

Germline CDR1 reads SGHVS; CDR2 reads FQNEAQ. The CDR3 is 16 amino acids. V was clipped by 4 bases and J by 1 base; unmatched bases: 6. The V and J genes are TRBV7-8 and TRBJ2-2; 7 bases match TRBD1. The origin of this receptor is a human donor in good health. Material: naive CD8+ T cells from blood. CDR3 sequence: CASSSINRGNTGELFF. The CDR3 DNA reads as TGTGCCAGCAGCTCCATAAACAGGGGGAACACCGGGGAGCTGTTTTTT.